This is a list of T cell receptor beta chains from one sample in a study of blood T cell repertoires in COVID-19. The protocol was immunoSEQ multiplex PCR, while the TCRdb copy is restricted to in-frame clones and leaves out a portion. The repertoire holds over 350,000 clones, about 87% seen once, with 10% in the top ten. Material for sequencing was PBMCs or T cells enriched from blood (not recorded which). The receptor set was obtained from a woman in her forties or fifties who had recovered from COVID-19. The CDR3 runs from the conserved cysteine through the conserved F or W. The D gene is left open where the match is weak. Some rows have no size entry. The others give once, few or many, or a class for an expanded clone.

>TRBV5-6|.|13|TRBJ1-2|.
CASSLWNSHGYTF
TGTGCCAGCAGCTTGTGGAACAGCCATGGCTACACCTTC
>TRBV19|.|14|TRBJ2-5|.
CASSQNRDKETQYF
TGTGCCAGTAGTCAGAACCGGGACAAAGAGACCCAGTACTTC
>TRBV7-2|TRBD1|16|TRBJ1-2|.
CASSITRDRVRDGYTF
TGTGCCAGCAGCATCACCCGGGACAGGGTACGAGATGGCTACACCTTC
>TRBV30|.|14|TRBJ1-2|.
CAWSRRGANYGYTF
TGTGCCTGGAGCCGCCGTGGAGCTAATTATGGCTACACCTTC
>TRBV14|TRBD1|16|TRBJ1-2|.
CASSQHSTGGWHGYTF
TGTGCCAGCAGCCAGCATTCAACAGGGGGATGGCATGGCTACACCTTC
>TRBV7-7|.|17|TRBJ1-1|.
CASSRGGRSVMNTEAFF
TGTGCTAGCAGCCGGGGGGGGAGATCGGTCATGAACACTGAAGCTTTCTTT
>TRBV9|.|13|TRBJ1-1|once
CASSVDSSTEAFF
TGTGCCAGCAGCGTAGACAGTAGCACTGAAGCTTTCTTT
>TRBV4-2|.|16|TRBJ1-4|few
CASSQDPQQNNEKLFF
TGTGCCAGCAGCCAAGATCCCCAACAGAATAATGAAAAACTGTTTTTT
>TRBV28|TRBD1|15|TRBJ1-5|once
CASSSRGRGYEPQHF
TGTGCCAGCAGTTCTCGGGGCAGGGGGTACGAGCCCCAGCATTTT
>TRBV19|TRBD1|13|TRBJ1-4|few
CASVDREDEKLFF
TGTGCCAGTGTTGACAGGGAGGATGAAAAACTGTTTTTT
>TRBV19|.|18|TRBJ1-4|.
CASSMFQGGIFTNEKLFF
TGTGCCAGTAGTATGTTTCAGGGTGGTATTTTCACCAATGAAAAACTGTTTTTT
>TRBV2|.|15|TRBJ1-5|few
CASSKHTDSNQPQHF
TGTGCCAGCAGTAAGCATACCGATAGCAATCAGCCCCAGCATTTT
>TRBV2|TRBD1|13|TRBJ1-2|.
CASSGDSPYGYTF
TGTGCCAGCAGTGGGGACAGCCCCTATGGCTACACCTTC
>TRBV4-2|.|15|TRBJ1-3|.
CASSPVEPSGNTIYF
TGTGCCAGCAGCCCCGTCGAGCCTTCTGGAAACACCATATATTTT
>TRBV11-2|.|13|TRBJ2-2|.
CASSTRVAGELFF
TGTGCCAGCAGCACGCGGGTCGCCGGGGAGCTGTTTTTT
>TRBV3-1/TRBV3-2|TRBD1|14|TRBJ2-3|.
CASGGQGATDTQYF
TGTGCCAGCGGTGGACAGGGGGCGACAGATACGCAGTATTTT
>TRBV27|TRBD1|16|TRBJ1-2|.
CASSPTTRTGFYGYTF
TGTGCCAGCAGCCCTACCACAAGGACAGGCTTCTATGGCTACACCTTC
>TRBV14|.|13|TRBJ1-2|.
CASSSTGNYGYTF
TGTGCCAGCAGCTCAACAGGGAACTATGGCTACACCTTC
>TRBV4-1|TRBD2|15|TRBJ2-7|.
CASSHQTSRRDEQYF
TGCGCCAGCAGCCATCAGACTAGCCGGCGGGACGAGCAGTACTTC
>TRBV2|TRBD1|12|TRBJ1-5|.
CASSLDRMPQHF
TGTGCCAGCAGTTTGGACAGGATGCCCCAGCATTTT
>TRBV9|.|15|TRBJ1-2|.
CASSVLAGAAYGYTF
TGTGCCAGCAGCGTACTGGCGGGGGCGGCCTATGGCTACACCTTC
>TRBV9|TRBD1|15|TRBJ2-3|.
CASSVEGQGTDTQYF
TGTGCCAGCAGCGTAGAGGGACAGGGTACAGATACGCAGTATTTT
>TRBV28|.|15|TRBJ1-2|.
CASSYDNSFNYGYTF
TGTGCCAGCAGTTACGACAACTCCTTTAACTATGGCTACACCTTC
>TRBV28|TRBD1|16|TRBJ1-5|.
CASSSPGGGQSQPQHF
TGTGCCAGCAGTTCCCCAGGGGGAGGACAGTCTCAGCCCCAGCATTTT
>TRBV6-2/TRBV6-3|.|13|TRBJ2-5|.
CASSHGLQETQYF
TGTGCCAGCAGCCACGGACTTCAAGAGACCCAGTACTTC
>TRBV2|TRBD1|15|TRBJ2-3|few
CASSGDRGWTDTQYF
TGTGCCAGCAGTGGGGACAGGGGATGGACAGATACGCAGTATTTT
>TRBV5-5|.|14|TRBJ2-2|.
CASSTQGSTGELFF
TGTGCCAGCAGCACACAGGGTTCCACCGGGGAGCTGTTTTTT
>TRBV7-9|TRBD1|16|TRBJ2-7|.
CASSLEGAGRTYEQYF
TGTGCCAGCAGCTTAGAGGGGGCCGGCAGAACCTACGAGCAGTACTTC
>TRBV19|.|14|TRBJ2-5|.
CASKVASRMETQYF
TGTGCCAGTAAGGTGGCTAGTCGGATGGAGACCCAGTACTTC
>TRBV6-5|.|11|TRBJ2-7|.
CASSNRYEQYF
TGTGCCAGCAGCAACAGGTACGAGCAGTACTTC
>TRBV19|.|16|TRBJ1-1|.
CASSIAVFLRNTEAFF
TGTGCCAGTAGTATTGCGGTATTCTTGAGAAACACTGAAGCTTTCTTT
>TRBV24-1|.|13|TRBJ2-1|.
CATRLGDYNEQFF
TGTGCCACCCGGCTAGGCGACTACAATGAGCAGTTCTTC
>TRBV4-3|.|15|TRBJ1-4|.
CASSPRTVANEKLFF
TGCGCCAGCAGCCCCCGGACAGTGGCTAATGAAAAACTGTTTTTT
>TRBV10-3|.|15|TRBJ1-2|.
CAISDPGTPNYGYTF
TGTGCCATCAGTGACCCAGGAACACCTAACTATGGCTACACCTTC
>TRBV4-1|.|15|TRBJ2-4|.
CASSPHWQGRNIQYF
TGCGCCAGCAGCCCACATTGGCAGGGAAGAAACATTCAGTACTTC
>TRBV5-1|TRBD1|18|TRBJ1-3|few
CASSRGYRQGSSGNTIYF
TGCGCCAGCAGCCGAGGCTATAGACAGGGGAGCTCTGGAAACACCATATATTTT
>TRBV5-4|.|14|TRBJ1-6|once
CATHPGGDNSPLHF
TGTGCCACCCATCCGGGGGGCGATAATTCACCCCTCCACTTT
>TRBV18|TRBD1|14|TRBJ1-2|.
CASSGTAGDYGYTF
TGTGCCAGCTCAGGGACAGCCGGGGACTATGGCTACACCTTC
>TRBV5-1|.|17|TRBJ1-6|once
CASSLEEGTAYNSPLHF
TGCGCCAGCAGCTTGGAGGAGGGGACGGCCTATAATTCACCCCTCCACTTT
>TRBV9|.|14|TRBJ2-5|.
CASSVDRGGETQYF
TGTGCCAGCAGCGTAGATCGGGGTGGAGAGACCCAGTACTTC
>TRBV25-1|.|13|TRBJ1-2|.
CASSEGTVYGYTF
TGTGCCAGCAGTGAAGGCACAGTCTATGGCTACACCTTC
>TRBV3-1/TRBV3-2|.|11|TRBJ1-1|.
CASSQAAGAFF
TGTGCCAGCAGCCAAGCTGCGGGGGCTTTCTTT